Listed below are T cell receptor beta chains from one sample, sequenced in a study of blood T cell repertoires in COVID-19. Clones were read by immunoSEQ multiplex PCR, and TCRdb kept only the in-frame ones, dropping some. The sample lists approximately 210,000 clones, around four fifths occurring once. The sample was peripheral blood. These receptors were taken from a woman in her thirties or forties with active or convalescent COVID-19. CDR3s include the opening cysteine and the closing phenylalanine or tryptophan. D genes are given only for firm matches.

CASRPGLEADEQFF TRBJ2-1 14 TRBV5-4 TRBD2
CATRRRQGLLNEQFF TRBJ2-1 15 TRBV24-1 TRBD1
CASSTNSMNTEAFF TRBJ1-1 14 TRBV19 -
CASSFFYPTGMETQYF TRBJ2-5 16 TRBV5-6 -
CASSRGTGDYEQYF TRBJ2-7 14 TRBV4-1 TRBD1
CASSQVGGRARPGANVLTF TRBJ2-6 19 TRBV3-1/TRBV3-2 -
CASSEGLASSYEQYF TRBJ2-7 15 TRBV9 TRBD2
CASSLGQWNTEAFF TRBJ1-1 14 TRBV5-1 -
CASSLQLLTGAYSGNTIYF TRBJ1-3 19 TRBV14 TRBD1
CSVDSNYGYTF TRBJ1-2 11 TRBV29-1 -
CASSQDEVFNEQFF TRBJ2-1 14 TRBV3-1/TRBV3-2 -
CASSPGTGVVADTQYF TRBJ2-3 16 TRBV5-1 TRBD1
CASSQDFSGRAVLNEQFF TRBJ2-1 18 TRBV3-1/TRBV3-2 TRBD2
CAITRVEGAEAFF TRBJ1-1 13 TRBV10-3 -
CASSLGQGRNTGELFF TRBJ2-2 16 TRBV11-2 -
CASSLIVGAADTQYF TRBJ2-3 15 TRBV28 -
CASSPSGTSGIQYF TRBJ2-7 14 TRBV14 TRBD2
CASSFQGQGGGQETQYF TRBJ2-5 17 TRBV5-1 TRBD1
CASSQDWDRGFSYGYTF TRBJ1-2 17 TRBV4-3 TRBD1
CASSDTGNQPQHF TRBJ1-5 13 TRBV2 -
CASSLGTGSRGQFF TRBJ2-1 14 TRBV4-3 TRBD1
CATVQDRDEKLFF TRBJ1-4 13 TRBV2 TRBD1
CASSQSSAGGSVNEQFF TRBJ2-1 17 TRBV4-3 TRBD2
CASSQSSGQGVYEQYF TRBJ2-7 16 TRBV23-1 TRBD1
CASSFQGSSYNSPLHF TRBJ1-6 16 TRBV5-1 -
CASSFLTGDHEQYF TRBJ2-7 14 TRBV5-1 TRBD1
CASSWGGVYNEQFF TRBJ2-1 14 TRBV5-5 TRBD2
CASSPGTGVGYTF TRBJ1-2 13 TRBV7-3 TRBD1
CASSQSRQLGYGYTF TRBJ1-2 15 TRBV16 -
CASGLVIGRNTEAFF TRBJ1-1 15 TRBV12-5 -
CASSESITDTQYF TRBJ2-3 13 TRBV9 -
CASSPYQQGSSGNTIYF TRBJ1-3 17 TRBV11-3 TRBD1
CASSLGQGANYGYTF TRBJ1-2 15 TRBV5-6 TRBD1